The 18 T cell receptor beta chains below were found in one sample sequenced in a study of blood T cells in healthy people across ages. A second PCR of about 7 to 12 cycles used a sample-barcoded 5' primer and a J-beta primer mix. One entry per CDR3 protein results from TCRdb running MiXCR on the 5' RACE reads. The profile covers about 400,000 distinct CDR3 sequences, with about 55% appearing a single time and about 54% taken by the ten largest. Sequenced: blood. The receptors here all came from a man aged 55 to 69 in good health.

The genes are TRBV4-2 and TRBJ1-2, with 9 bases aligning to TRBD1. The CDR3 contains 15 residues. With 1 base clipped from V and 8 bases from J, the junction kept 8 bases outside the gene matches. CDR1 is LGHNA and CDR2 is YNFKEQ in the germline V gene. CDR3 nucleotide sequence: TGTGCCAGCAGCCAAGTCGCAGCAGGGACAGGGGGCTACACCTTC. Protein: CASSQVAAGTGGYTF.

The CDR3 spells CSARRTTDFNQPQHF. In nucleotides, the CDR3 is TGCAGTGCTAGACGGACGACAGACTTCAATCAGCCCCAGCATTTT. This chain joins TRBV20-1 and TRBJ1-5; the D gene is possibly TRBD1 (5 bases). Trimming shortened V by 2 bases and J by 3 bases, and 14 bases separated the two germline ends. Per the germline V gene, CDR1 is DFQATT and CDR2 is SNEGSKA (reference sequence). CDR3 length equals 15 residues.

Ten or more counts support this clonotype. A much larger clonotype is one base distant, so this may be a read error. V and J are TRBV11-1 and TRBJ2-5, with TRBD2 matching 10 bases. CDR3 length equals 16 residues. Germline V gives CDR1 SGHAT, CDR2 FQDESV (reference sequence). Trimming cost V 5 bases and J 11 bases; bases outside gene matches: 17. CDR3 protein: CASSQRAGGSPNEQYF. The CDR3 DNA reads TGTGCCAGCAGCCAGCGAGCGGGAGGGTCCCCCAATGAGCAGTACTTC.

This clonotype showed up just once. The chain joins TRBV6-2 or TRBV6-3 to TRBJ1-2; D possibly corresponds to TRBD1 (6 bases). The CDR3 consists of 15 residues. V gave up 2 bases and J gave up 7 bases, with 17 bases separating them. Germline V CDR1 and CDR2: MNHEY, SVGEGT. CDR3 residues: CASSYGAGAGSGYTF. CDR3 in DNA: TGTGCCAGCAGTTACGGGGCAGGGGCAGGCTCTGGCTACACCTTC.

The genes are TRBV20-1 and TRBJ2-1, with 8 bases lining up with TRBD2. J was trimmed by 3 bases and V by 3 bases; bases with no gene match: 4. The germline CDR1 and CDR2 sequences are DFQATT and SNEGSKA (reference sequence). The CDR3 runs 14 residues. The CDR3 sequence is CSARERGFYNEQFF. CDR3 nucleotide sequence: TGCAGTGCTAGGGAGCGGGGGTTCTACAATGAGCAGTTCTTC.

In this sample, this clonotype turned up a few times. The chain carries TRBV11-2 and TRBJ2-3; D is unresolved. The CDR3 covers 12 residues. Germline V gene sequence: CDR1 SGHAT, CDR2 FQNNGV. V lost 3 bases, J lost 7 bases, and 8 bases lay in between. The CDR3 is CASSLESYTQYF. As DNA, the CDR3 is TGTGCCAGCAGCTTGGAGAGTTATACGCAGTATTTT.

The chain combines TRBV25-1 with TRBJ1-2; 8 positions agree with TRBD1. The V and J ends lost 5 bases and 2 bases, in that order; junction bases with no gene match: 7. The CDR3 runs 15 residues. The germline V gene encodes CDR1 MGHDK and CDR2 SYGVNS. The CDR3 here is CASSQSRTGNYGYTF. DNA of the CDR3: TGTGCCAGCAGTCAAAGCCGGACAGGGAACTATGGCTACACCTTC.

The gene calls are TRBV2 and TRBJ1-5, with D hard to call. The CDR3 is made up of 13 amino acids. Trimming stripped 6 bases from V and 7 bases from J, with 13 bases between. Germline lookup yields CDR1 SNHLY and CDR2 FYNNEI. CDR3 amino acids: CASSKGLEQPQHF. As DNA, the CDR3 is TGTGCCAGCAGCAAAGGGTTAGAGCAGCCCCAGCATTTT.

This clonotype was seen only a few times. The chain joins TRBV5-1 to TRBJ1-6, with TRBD1 matching over 8 bases. V trimming: 0 bases; J trimming: 7 bases; junction bases outside the gene matches: 3. CDR3 length: 15 residues. Germline CDR1 SGHRS, CDR2 YFSETQ. CDR3 amino acids: CASSLGQGANSPLHF. CDR3 DNA: TGCGCCAGCAGCTTGGGGCAGGGGGCCAATTCACCCCTCCACTTT.

The chain has TRBV14 and TRBJ2-5; D is perhaps TRBD1 (6 bases). The J call is in doubt because the DNA end fits TRBJ2-7 better. In germline, CDR1 is SGHDN, CDR2 FVKESK. CDR3 length equals 16 residues. In DNA form, the CDR3 reads TGTGCCAGCAGCCAAGAACAAGACTGGGGACACAGCGAGCAGTACTTC. Encoded protein: CASSQEQDWGHSEQYF.

This clonotype was picked up a small number of times. The V call is TRBV20-1, the J call TRBJ2-7; 10 bases map to TRBD1. This CDR3 has 13 residues. Germline V gene lookup returns CDR1 DFQATT and CDR2 SNEGSKA (reference sequence). The junction had 5 bases not matched to a gene; V was cut back by 4 bases and J by 5 bases. DNA of the CDR3: TGCAGTGCTAAGGGACAGGGGTACCACGAGCAGTACTTC. It translates to CSAKGQGYHEQYF.

The chain couples TRBV20-1 to TRBJ2-7, with D possibly matching TRBD2 (5 bases). Trimming left V 2 bases short and J 4 bases short, with 15 bases between. Germline V gives CDR1 DFQATT, CDR2 SNEGSKA (reference sequence). CDR3 length: 14 residues. CDR3: CSARSPSPGYEQYF. CDR3 bases: TGCAGTGCTAGAAGCCCCTCCCCGGGATACGAGCAGTACTTC.

The chain combines TRBV11-2 with TRBJ2-5; a weak D match, TRBD1 (6 bases). The CDR3 totals 14 residues. The V and J ends lost 0 bases and 6 bases respectively, with 11 bases between them. Germline V gives CDR1 SGHAT, CDR2 FQNNGV. Written as DNA, the CDR3 is TGTGCCAGCAGCTTAGATTACAGGGTAAAGACCCAGTACTTC. This codes for CASSLDYRVKTQYF. The variable domain in full, with the rest retrieved from reference TRBV11-2 and TRBJ2-5, is EAGVAQSPRYKIIEKRQSVAFWCNPISGHATLYWYQQILGQGPKLLIQFQNNGVVDDSQLPKDRFSAERLKGVDSTLKIQPAKLEDSAVYLCASSLDYRVKTQYFGPGTRLLVL.

The count of this clonotype is one. V is TRBV27 and J is TRBJ2-7; TRBD1 is a possible D gene (7 bases). The CDR3 is made up of 14 amino acids. Trimming cost V 6 bases and J 4 bases, with 16 bases left between them. Germline loops: CDR1 MNHEY, CDR2 SMNVEV (reference sequence). The CDR3 here is CASRRGQLTYEQYF. In nucleotides, the CDR3 is TGTGCCAGCAGGCGGGGACAGCTAACGTACGAGCAGTACTTC.

To note about this clonotype: This may be a read error, as it is one base from a much larger clone. The V and J genes are TRBV11-3 and TRBJ1-6; TRBD1 matches 7 bases. Per germline, CDR1 SGHNT and CDR2 YENEEA. There are 14 residues in the CDR3. V dropped 5 bases and J dropped 5; count of bases not matched to a gene: 3. CDR3 sequence: CASSVGQNNSPLHF. In DNA form, the CDR3 reads TGTGCCAGCAGCGTGGGACAGAATAATTCACCCCTCCACTTT.

V and J are TRBV12-3 or TRBV12-4 and TRBJ1-2; 7 bases are shared with TRBD1. CDR3 size: 16 residues. J gave up 5 bases and V 4 bases, and 13 bases lay outside the gene matches. The CDR3 DNA is TGTGCCAGCAGTTCCTCCTCTACGGGACAGAGGTATGGCTACACCTTC. It specifies CASSSSSTGQRYGYTF.

The V and J genes are TRBV4-3 and TRBJ1-2; D is perhaps TRBD1 (6 bases). CDR3 length equals 15 residues. Trimming left V 0 bases short and J 5 bases short, with 13 bases between. Germline V lookup: CDR1 LGHNA, CDR2 YSLEER. CDR3 in amino acids: CASSQDRRGGYGYTF. The CDR3 DNA reads TGCGCCAGCAGCCAAGATCGCAGGGGAGGGTATGGCTACACCTTC.

This clonotype was seen a handful of times. V and J are TRBV29-1 and TRBJ1-4; D gene ambiguous. The V and J ends lost 6 bases and 7 bases respectively, with 18 bases between them. The CDR3 spans 14 residues. From germline, CDR1 is SQVTM and CDR2 ANQGSEA. The CDR3 loop reads CSVHGGMSGEKLFF. The CDR3 DNA sequence: TGCAGCGTCCATGGAGGGATGAGCGGTGAAAAACTGTTTTTT. Looking up the rest from reference TRBV29-1 and TRBJ1-4 gives the full variable domain: SAVISQKPSRDICQRGTSLTIQCQVDSQVTMMFWYRQQPGQSLTLIATANQGSEATYESGFVIDKFPISRPNLTFSTLTVSNMSPEDSSIYLCSVHGGMSGEKLFFGSGTQLSVL.